Sequencing of this T cell receptor (beta chain) was carried out in a study of blood T cell repertoires in COVID-19 (dated by TCRdb to the early 2020s). About the full investigation: Samples from collaborators originated in the United States, Italy and Spain and spanned both the acute and convalescent phases of COVID-19. The dataset comprised deeply sampled blood TCRbeta repertoires from subjects exposed to, actively infected with, or recovered from COVID-19. HLA class I and class II types, where available, came from metadata supplied by the sample provider rather than from assay-based typing. The sample metadata nearly always contained a de-identified subject ID, COVID-19 status, age in years and sex. The samples were drawn from the first 160 participants of the ongoing ImmuneRACE study and from 1,254 subjects provided by 6 global collaborators. The repertoires were released in a freely available public database meant as a resource for research on the immune response to SARS-CoV-2. The prospective study material was composed of cDNA or gDNA derived from T cells, B-cell-depleted T cells, or PBMCs.

What the work shows at the level of the full study, not this receptor alone: How much clinical and demographic metadata was included differed by source and by participant, and the metadata was provided uncurated.

The immunoSEQ Assay, a bias-controlled multiplex PCR, was used to amplify TCRbeta CDR3 regions from genomic DNA. The paper's data handling went like this. The number of nucleated cells in each sample was estimated from the amplification of reference gene primers within the assay. To quantify the absolute abundance of each unique TCRbeta CDR3 rearrangement, sequence reads were collapsed and filtered. For each sample, productive Simpson clonality was calculated by taking the square root of Simpson's diversity index across productive rearrangements. The immuneACCESS repertoire file appears here via TCRdb, limited to in-frame rearrangements. These files lack a portion of the clones; in checked studies, under half of the deficit traces to unresolved V genes, and the cause of the others is not known. D and trimming come from the DNA, and the V and J calls and clone size come from that table. Recorded for this sample are 200,000 to 250,000 clones; approximately 90% of them occurred a single time. The top ten clones comprise around 2.6% of the sample.

In the prospective study, participants were roughly 18 to 100 years old, resided in approximately 25 geographic areas of the United States, and were enrolled through a virtual design. To assign participants to cohorts, the prospective study relied on clinical history that participants themselves reported in a screening survey and a study questionnaire. For ImmuneRACE Cohort 3, a participant was defined as recovered based on two consecutive negative NP/OP PCR tests, clearance by a healthcare professional, or resolution of symptoms. Mobile phlebotomists in the prospective study collected whole blood, serum and a nasopharyngeal or oropharyngeal swab from every participant. Participants in the prospective study had the option to provide additional blood draws and questionnaires over a roughly 2-month period. Before DNA extraction, blood samples from the prospective study were shipped at room temperature or frozen.

As regards this clone: The antigen it binds to is not known. No base quality values were provided; no much bigger clone lies one nucleotide off.

The trim is 1 base for V and 7 bases for J, with a gap of 14 bases between the germline ends. Counted from cysteine to phenylalanine, this CDR3 has 15 amino acids. Just CDR3 DNA is preserved here, 45 bases in frame from base 1. The germline V gene gives CDR1 as SGHTA and CDR2 as FQGNSA. The sequence joins TRBV7-2 to TRBJ1-5; tentative D gene TRBD1, with 6 bases matching. The sequenced sample consisted of PBMCs or T cells enriched from blood (not recorded which). This receptor was taken from a woman in her twenties or thirties who had recovered from COVID-19. The DNA sequence reads TGTGCCAGCAGCTTAGATCGGGCAGGGGAACAGCCCCAGCATTTT. The encoded protein is CASSLDRAGEQPQHF.